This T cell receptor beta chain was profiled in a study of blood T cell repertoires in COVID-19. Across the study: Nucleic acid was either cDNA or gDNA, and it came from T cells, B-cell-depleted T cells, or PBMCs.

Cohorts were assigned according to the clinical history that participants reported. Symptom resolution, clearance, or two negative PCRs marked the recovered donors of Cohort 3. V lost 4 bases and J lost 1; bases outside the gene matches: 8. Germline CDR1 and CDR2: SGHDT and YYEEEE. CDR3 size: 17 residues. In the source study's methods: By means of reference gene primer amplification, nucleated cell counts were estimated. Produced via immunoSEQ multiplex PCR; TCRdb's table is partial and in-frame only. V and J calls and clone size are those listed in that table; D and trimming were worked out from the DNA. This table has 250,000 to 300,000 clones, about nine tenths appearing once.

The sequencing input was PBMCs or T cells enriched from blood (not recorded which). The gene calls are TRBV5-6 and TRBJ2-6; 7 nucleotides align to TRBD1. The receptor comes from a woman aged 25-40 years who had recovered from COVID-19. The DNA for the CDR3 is TGTGCCAGCAGCGCCGGGACAGCTACTTCTGGGGCCAACGTCCTGACTTTC. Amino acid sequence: CASSAGTATSGANVLTF. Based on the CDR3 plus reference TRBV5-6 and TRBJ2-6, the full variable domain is DAGVTQSPTHLIKTRGQQVTLRCSPKSGHDTVSWYQQALGQGPQFIFQYYEEEERQRGNFPDRFSGHQFPNYSSELNVNALLLGDSALYLCASSAGTATSGANVLTFGAGSRLTVL.